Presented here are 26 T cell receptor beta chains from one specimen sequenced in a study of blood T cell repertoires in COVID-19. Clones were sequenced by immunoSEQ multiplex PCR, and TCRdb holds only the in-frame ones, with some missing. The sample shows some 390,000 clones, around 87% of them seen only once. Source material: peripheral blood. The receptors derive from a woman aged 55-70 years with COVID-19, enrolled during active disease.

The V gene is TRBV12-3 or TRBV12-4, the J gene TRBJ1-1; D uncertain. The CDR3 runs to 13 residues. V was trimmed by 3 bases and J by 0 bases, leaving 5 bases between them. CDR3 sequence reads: CASSFYVNTEAFF. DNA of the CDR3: TGTGCCAGCAGTTTCTACGTGAACACTGAAGCTTTCTTT.

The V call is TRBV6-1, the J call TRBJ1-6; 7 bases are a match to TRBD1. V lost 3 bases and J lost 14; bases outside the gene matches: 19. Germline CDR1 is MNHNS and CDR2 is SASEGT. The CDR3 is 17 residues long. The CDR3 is CASSEGNRGQSIASLHF. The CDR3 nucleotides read TGTGCCAGCAGTGAGGGAAACAGGGGTCAATCCATCGCGTCCCTCCACTTT.

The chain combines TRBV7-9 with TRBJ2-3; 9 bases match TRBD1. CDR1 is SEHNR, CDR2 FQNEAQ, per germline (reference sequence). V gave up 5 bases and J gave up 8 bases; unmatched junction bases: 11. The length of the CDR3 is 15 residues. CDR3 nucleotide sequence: TGTGCCAGCAGCCCCGGGACAGGGCCTCAAGTTACGCAGTATTTT. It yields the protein CASSPGTGPQVTQYF.

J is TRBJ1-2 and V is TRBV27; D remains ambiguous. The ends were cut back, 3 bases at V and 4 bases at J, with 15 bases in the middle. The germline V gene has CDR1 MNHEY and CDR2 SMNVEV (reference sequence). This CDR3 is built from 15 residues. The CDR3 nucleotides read TGTGCCAGCAGTTTTTTCGGGAGAGGACCCTATGGCTACACCTTC. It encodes CASSFFGRGPYGYTF.

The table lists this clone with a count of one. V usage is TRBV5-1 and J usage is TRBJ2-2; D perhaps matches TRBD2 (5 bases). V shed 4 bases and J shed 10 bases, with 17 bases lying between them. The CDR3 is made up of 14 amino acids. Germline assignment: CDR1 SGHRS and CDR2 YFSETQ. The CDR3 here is CASSPPHLREELFF. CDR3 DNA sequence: TGCGCCAGCAGCCCACCCCATCTGAGGGAGGAGCTGTTTTTT.

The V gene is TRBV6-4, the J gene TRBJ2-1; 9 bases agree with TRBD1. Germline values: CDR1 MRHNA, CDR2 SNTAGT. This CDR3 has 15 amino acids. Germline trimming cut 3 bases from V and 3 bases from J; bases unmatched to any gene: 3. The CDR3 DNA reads TGTGCCAGCAGTGAACAGGGGGCTGACTACAATGAGCAGTTCTTC. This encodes CASSEQGADYNEQFF.

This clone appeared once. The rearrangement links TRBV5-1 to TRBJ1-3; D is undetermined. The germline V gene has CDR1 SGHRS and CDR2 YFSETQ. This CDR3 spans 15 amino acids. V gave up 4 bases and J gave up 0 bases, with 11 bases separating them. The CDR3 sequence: CASSPTGSSGNTIYF. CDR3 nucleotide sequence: TGCGCCAGCAGCCCCACTGGGAGCTCTGGAAACACCATATATTTT.

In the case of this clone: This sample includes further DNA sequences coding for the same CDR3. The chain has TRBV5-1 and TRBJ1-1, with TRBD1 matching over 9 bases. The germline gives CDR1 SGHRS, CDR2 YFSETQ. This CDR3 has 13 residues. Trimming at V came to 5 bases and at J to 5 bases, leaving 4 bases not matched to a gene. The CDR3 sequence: CASSRQGGTEAFF. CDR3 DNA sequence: TGCGCCAGCAGTAGACAGGGGGGGACTGAAGCTTTCTTT.

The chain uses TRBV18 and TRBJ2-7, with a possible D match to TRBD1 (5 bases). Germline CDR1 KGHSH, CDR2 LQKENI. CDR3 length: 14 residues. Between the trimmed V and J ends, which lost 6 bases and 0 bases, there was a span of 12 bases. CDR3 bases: TGTGCCAGCTCGTCTACAGGTGGCTCCTACGAGCAGTACTTC. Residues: CASSSTGGSYEQYF.

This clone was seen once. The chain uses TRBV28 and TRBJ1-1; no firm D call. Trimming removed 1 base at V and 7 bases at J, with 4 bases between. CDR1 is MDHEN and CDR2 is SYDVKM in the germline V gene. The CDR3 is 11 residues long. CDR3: CASSLSVEAFF. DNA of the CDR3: TGTGCCAGCAGTTTATCCGTTGAAGCTTTCTTT.

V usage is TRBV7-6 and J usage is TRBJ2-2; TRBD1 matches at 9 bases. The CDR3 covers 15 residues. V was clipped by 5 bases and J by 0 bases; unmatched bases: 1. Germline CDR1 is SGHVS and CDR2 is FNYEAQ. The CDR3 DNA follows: TGTGCCAGCAGCCGACAGGGGGCGAACACCGGGGAGCTGTTTTTT. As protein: CASSRQGANTGELFF.

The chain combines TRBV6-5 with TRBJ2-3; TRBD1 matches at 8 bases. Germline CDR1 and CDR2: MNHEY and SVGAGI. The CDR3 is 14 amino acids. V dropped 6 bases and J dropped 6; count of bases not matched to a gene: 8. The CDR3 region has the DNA TGTGCCAGCAGATGGACAGGGATTAAGGATACGCAGTATTTT. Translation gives CASRWTGIKDTQYF.

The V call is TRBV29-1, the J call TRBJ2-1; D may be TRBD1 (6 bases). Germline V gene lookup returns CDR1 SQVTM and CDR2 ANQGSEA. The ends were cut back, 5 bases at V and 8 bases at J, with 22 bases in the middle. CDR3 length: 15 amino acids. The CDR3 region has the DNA TGCAGCGTTACTCCGACAGGATCCTTAATGGATGAGCAGTTCTTC. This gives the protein CSVTPTGSLMDEQFF.

The CDR3 DNA is TGTGCCAGCAGTTTCTGCCGGACAGGGGACTGCGAGCAGTACTTC. Translation: CASSFCRTGDCEQYF. J is TRBJ2-7 and V is TRBV27; 9 positions match TRBD1. Germline V gene sequence: CDR1 MNHEY, CDR2 SMNVEV (reference sequence). The junction had 9 bases not matched to a gene; V was cut back by 3 bases and J by 6 bases. The CDR3 runs to 15 residues.

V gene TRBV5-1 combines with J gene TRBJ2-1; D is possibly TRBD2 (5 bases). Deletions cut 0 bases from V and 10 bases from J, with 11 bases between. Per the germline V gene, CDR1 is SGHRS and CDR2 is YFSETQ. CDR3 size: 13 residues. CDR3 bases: TGCGCCAGCAGCTTGGCGGGGTATGAAGAGCAGTTCTTC. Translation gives CASSLAGYEEQFF.

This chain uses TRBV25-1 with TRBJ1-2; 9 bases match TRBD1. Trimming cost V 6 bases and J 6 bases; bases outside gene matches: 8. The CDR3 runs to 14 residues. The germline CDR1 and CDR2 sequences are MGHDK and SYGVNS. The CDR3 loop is CASSITGTGHGYTF. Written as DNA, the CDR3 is TGTGCCAGCAGCATTACCGGGACAGGGCATGGCTACACCTTC.

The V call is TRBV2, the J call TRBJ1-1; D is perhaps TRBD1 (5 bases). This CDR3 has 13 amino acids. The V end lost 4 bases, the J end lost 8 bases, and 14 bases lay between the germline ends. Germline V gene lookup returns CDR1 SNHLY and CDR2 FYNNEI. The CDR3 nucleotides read TGTGCCAGCAGTGCGATTATGCCAGGGGAAGCTTTCTTT. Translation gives CASSAIMPGEAFF.

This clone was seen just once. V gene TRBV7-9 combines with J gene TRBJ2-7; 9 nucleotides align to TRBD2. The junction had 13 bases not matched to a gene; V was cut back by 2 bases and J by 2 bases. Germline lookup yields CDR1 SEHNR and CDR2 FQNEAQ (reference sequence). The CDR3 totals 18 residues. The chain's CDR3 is CASSLTGVGSGGTYEQYF. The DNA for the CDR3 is TGTGCCAGCAGCTTAACCGGGGTGGGGAGCGGGGGGACCTACGAGCAGTACTTC.

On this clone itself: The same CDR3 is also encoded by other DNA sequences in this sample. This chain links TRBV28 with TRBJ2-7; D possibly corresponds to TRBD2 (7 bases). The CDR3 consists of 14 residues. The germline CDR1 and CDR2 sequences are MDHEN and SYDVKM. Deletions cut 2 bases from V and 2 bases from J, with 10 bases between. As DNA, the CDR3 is TGTGCCAGCAGTTTAGGGCGGGGGCCCTACGAGCAGTACTTC. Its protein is CASSLGRGPYEQYF.

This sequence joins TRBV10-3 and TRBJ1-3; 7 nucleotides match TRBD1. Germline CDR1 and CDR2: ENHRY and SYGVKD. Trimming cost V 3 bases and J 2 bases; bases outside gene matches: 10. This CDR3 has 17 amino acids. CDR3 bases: TGTGCCATCAGTGATTCAAACCTAGGGACAGCTGGAAACACCATATATTTT. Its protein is CAISDSNLGTAGNTIYF.

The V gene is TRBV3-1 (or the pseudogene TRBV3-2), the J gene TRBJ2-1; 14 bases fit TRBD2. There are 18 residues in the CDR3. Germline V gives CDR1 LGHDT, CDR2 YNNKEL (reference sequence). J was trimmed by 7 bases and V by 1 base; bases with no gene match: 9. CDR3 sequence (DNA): TGTGCCAGCAGCCAAGGCCTGACTAGCGGGGGGGCAAGGAATGAGCAGTTCTTC. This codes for CASSQGLTSGGARNEQFF.

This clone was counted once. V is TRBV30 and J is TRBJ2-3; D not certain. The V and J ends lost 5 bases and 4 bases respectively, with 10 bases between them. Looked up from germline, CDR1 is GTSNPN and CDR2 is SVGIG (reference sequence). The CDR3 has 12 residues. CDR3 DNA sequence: TGTGCCTGGTCGATTCGGGCAGATACGCAGTATTTT. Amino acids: CAWSIRADTQYF.

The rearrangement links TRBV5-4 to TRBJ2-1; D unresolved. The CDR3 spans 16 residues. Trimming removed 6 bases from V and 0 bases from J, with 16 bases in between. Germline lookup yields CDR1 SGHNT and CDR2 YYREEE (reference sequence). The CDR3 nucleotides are TGTGCCAGCAACTTCGTAGATCGTAGCTCCTACAATGAGCAGTTCTTC. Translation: CASNFVDRSSYNEQFF.

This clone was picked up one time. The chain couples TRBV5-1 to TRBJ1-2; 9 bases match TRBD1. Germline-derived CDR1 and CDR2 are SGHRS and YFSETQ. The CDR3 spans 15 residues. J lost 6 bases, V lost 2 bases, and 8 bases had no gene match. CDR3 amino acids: CASSFTGQGGNGYTF. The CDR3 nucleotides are TGCGCCAGCAGCTTTACGGGACAGGGAGGGAATGGCTACACCTTC.

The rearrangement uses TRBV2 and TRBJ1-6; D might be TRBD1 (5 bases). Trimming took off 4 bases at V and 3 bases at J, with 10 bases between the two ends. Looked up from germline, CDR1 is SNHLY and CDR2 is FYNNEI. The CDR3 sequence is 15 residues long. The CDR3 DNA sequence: TGTGCCAGCAGTGTCGACAGCCTCTATAATTCACCCCTCCACTTT. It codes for CASSVDSLYNSPLHF.

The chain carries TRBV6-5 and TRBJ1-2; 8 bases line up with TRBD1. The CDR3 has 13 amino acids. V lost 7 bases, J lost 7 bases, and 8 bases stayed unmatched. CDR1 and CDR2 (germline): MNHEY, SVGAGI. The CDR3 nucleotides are TGTGCCAGCACCGCAGGGGGCGCGGGTGGCTACACCTTC. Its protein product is CASTAGGAGGYTF.